This entry lists 10 T cell receptor beta chains sequenced from one sample in a study of monozygotic twins with inflammatory bowel disease. Reanalyzing the 5' RACE reads, TCRdb keeps one entry per CDR3 protein, without DNA. Here the sample table reports about 420,000 distinct CDR3 sequences. The sequenced sample consisted of blood. The origin of the receptors is a human donor with ulcerative colitis or Crohn's disease, or a healthy co-twin of an affected twin (not recorded which).

The gene calls are TRBV5-1 and TRBJ2-1. The CDR3 consists of 12 residues. Germline loops: CDR1 SGHRS, CDR2 YFSETQ. CDR3 sequence: CASSLSGNEQFF.

The chain combines TRBV10-3 with TRBJ2-5. Germline-derived CDR1 and CDR2 are ENHRY and SYGVKD. The CDR3 contains 13 residues. The CDR3 is CAISEGFQETQYF.

This chain joins TRBV24-1 and TRBJ1-2. The germline V gene encodes CDR1 KGHDR and CDR2 SFDVKD. The CDR3 has 15 amino acids. CDR3: CATSDLPSPGGSYTF.

Here the CDR3 reads CSVVGRQRNTEAFF. This chain joins TRBV29-1 and TRBJ1-1; the TRBD1 assignment by TCRdb is unverifiable without DNA. The CDR3 is 14 residues long. Germline CDR1 SQVTM, CDR2 ANQGSEA.

The gene calls are TRBV28 and TRBJ2-1; TCRdb returns TRBD1, unconfirmable since there is no DNA. Germline V gives CDR1 MDHEN, CDR2 SYDVKM. The CDR3 has 18 amino acids. The CDR3: CATLTGLGQVNSYNEQFF.

The chain has TRBV6-5 and TRBJ2-7; TCRdb returns TRBD1, unconfirmable since there is no DNA. Germline values: CDR1 MNHEY, CDR2 SVGAGI. The CDR3 consists of 14 residues. Here the CDR3 reads CASSYSNRNDEQYF.

The chain carries TRBV29-1 and TRBJ1-2. The germline CDR1 and CDR2 sequences are SQVTM and ANQGSEA. The CDR3 contains 12 residues. CDR3 region: CSAADLNYGYTF. The whole variable domain, remainder taken from reference TRBV29-1 and TRBJ1-2, is SAVISQKPSRDICQRGTSLTIQCQVDSQVTMMFWYRQQPGQSLTLIATANQGSEATYESGFVIDKFPISRPNLTFSTLTVSNMSPEDSSIYLCSAADLNYGYTFGSGTRLTVV.

This rearrangement joins TRBV7-9 to TRBJ1-6; as DNA is missing, the TRBD1 call by TCRdb cannot be tested. The CDR3 covers 15 residues. Germline CDR1 reads SEHNR; CDR2 reads FQNEAQ (reference sequence). The CDR3 protein is CASSRGAGGNSPLHF.

The CDR3 protein is CASSYAGTNNEQFF. The rearrangement uses TRBV6-5 and TRBJ2-1; the TRBD1 assignment by TCRdb is unverifiable without DNA. The CDR3 spans 14 residues. CDR1 and CDR2 (germline): MNHEY, SVGAGI.

The chain combines TRBV3-1 with TRBJ1-1. Germline values: CDR1 LGHDT, CDR2 YNNKEL (reference sequence). The CDR3 loop spans 12 amino acids. CDR3 in amino acids: CASSQGIVEAFF.